This section outlines one TCR beta chain sequence together with its context. The target antigen is unknown. The entry originates in a study of graft-versus-host responses after intestinal transplantation. Study details: Isolated intestinal, liver-intestinal, or multivisceral transplants had been given to the recipients. Overall study results and limits: The study associated peak circulating GvH clone levels with early post-transplant HvG declines.

The V gene lost 6 bases and the J gene lost 7 bases, with 16 bases spanning the gap. Germline-derived CDR1 and CDR2 are MNHEY and SVGAGI. The CDR3 is 14 residues long. Data came from immunoSEQ multiplex PCR; TCRdb stores just in-frame clones and leaves some out. Among 40,000 or so clones listed, over 90% were seen once. The chain has TRBV6-5 and TRBJ2-1; tentative D call: TRBD2 (6 bases). The sequence was obtained from a human donor who was the organ donor for an intestinal transplant. The sample was unstimulated CD8+ T cells sorted from spleen or lymph node cells, taken before transplant. CDR3 sequence: CASSSGSLGNEQFF. CDR3 DNA: TGTGCCAGCAGCAGCGGGTCCCTAGGGAATGAGCAGTTCTTC.